Given below is one T cell receptor (beta chain) in context. The data derive from a study of blood T cell repertoires in COVID-19. Study at large: Material from acute and convalescent COVID-19 was sourced from the United States, Italy and Spain. PBMCs, B-cell-depleted T cells, or T cells provided the cDNA or gDNA that made up the material.

In the authors' methods: By means of reference gene primer amplification, nucleated cell counts were estimated. TCRdb keeps only in-frame clones here, not all; method: immunoSEQ multiplex PCR. For V, J and clone size, that table is used; D and trimming come from the DNA. The sample carries 55,000 to 65,000 clones, more than 75% recorded once. This CDR3 is 15 amino acids long. J lost 0 bases, V lost 4 bases, and 3 bases had no gene match. Germline values: CDR1 SGDLS, CDR2 YYNGEE. The sequence was collected from a human donor in a cohort sampled during active COVID-19. The V gene is TRBV9, the J gene TRBJ1-3, with 8 bases that match TRBD1. The specimen sequenced was peripheral blood. The CDR3 sequence is CASSPQGASGNTIYF. DNA of the CDR3: TGTGCCAGCAGCCCCCAGGGGGCCTCTGGAAACACCATATATTTT.